Here is one T cell receptor (beta chain) with its context. What it binds is unknown. This entry is derived from a study of T cells in Graves' hyperthyroidism and ophthalmopathy. General study points: Most thyroid clonotypes expanded above 0.001 were also detected in blood.

RNA transcripts served as the template for amplifying TCR beta CDR3 regions. HTBI primers were the set used in a first-round RT-PCR of the TCR CDR3. TCRdb analysed the multiplex PCR reads with MiXCR anew, one entry per CDR3 protein. Of around 56,000 distinct CDR3 sequences listed, 53% are singletons. From germline, CDR1 is SGHRS and CDR2 YFSETQ. The CDR3 is 16 residues long. The J segment lost 1 base and the V segment lost 3 bases, leaving 4 bases of the junction unmatched. This clonotype was sampled from a woman aged 55-70 years with Graves' ophthalmopathy. The chain couples TRBV5-1 to TRBJ2-6, with 7 bases fitting TRBD1. The specimen was blood. The CDR3 is CASSSGGWSGANVLTF. CDR3 DNA: TGCGCCAGCAGCTCAGGGGGTTGGTCTGGGGCCAACGTCCTGACTTTC.